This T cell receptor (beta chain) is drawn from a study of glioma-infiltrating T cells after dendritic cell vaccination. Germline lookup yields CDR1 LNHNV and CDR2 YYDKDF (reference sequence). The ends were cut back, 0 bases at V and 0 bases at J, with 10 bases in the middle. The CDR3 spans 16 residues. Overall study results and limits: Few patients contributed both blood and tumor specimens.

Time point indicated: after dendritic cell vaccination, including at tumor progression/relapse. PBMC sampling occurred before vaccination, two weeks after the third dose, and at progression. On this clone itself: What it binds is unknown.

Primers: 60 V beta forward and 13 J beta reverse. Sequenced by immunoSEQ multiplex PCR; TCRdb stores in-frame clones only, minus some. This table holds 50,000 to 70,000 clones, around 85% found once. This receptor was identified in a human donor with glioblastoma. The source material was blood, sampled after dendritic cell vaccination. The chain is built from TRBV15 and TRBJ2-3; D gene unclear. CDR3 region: CATSREGRVSTDTQYF. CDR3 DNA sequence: TGTGCCACCAGCAGAGAGGGTCGGGTTAGCACAGATACGCAGTATTTT.